Shown below are 30 T cell receptor beta chains from a single sample sequenced in a study of blood T cell repertoires in COVID-19. Repertoires were generated with immunoSEQ multiplex PCR, while TCRdb's copy carries only in-frame clones and drops some. In the table there are 150,000 to 200,000 clones, around 87% of which are singletons. Source material: peripheral blood. These receptors all come from a man between 60 and 75 years old with COVID-19, enrolled during active disease.

The chain recombines TRBV7-8 with TRBJ2-2; 8 bases fit TRBD2. Germline V gives CDR1 SGHVS, CDR2 FQNEAQ. The CDR3 runs to 18 residues. V shed 0 bases, J shed 1 base, and the junction held 7 bases outside the gene matches. CDR3: CASSLAGSGALNTGELFF. In DNA form, the CDR3 reads TGTGCCAGCAGCTTAGCTGGTAGCGGGGCGTTGAACACCGGGGAGCTGTTTTTT.

V and J are TRBV7-9 and TRBJ1-4, with D possibly TRBD1 on 5 matching bases. Germline CDR1 reads SEHNR; CDR2 reads FQNEAQ (reference sequence). CDR3 length: 14 residues. Trimming shortened V by 5 bases and J by 6 bases, and 13 bases separated the two germline ends. The CDR3 sequence is CASSAGTSDEKLFF. In DNA, the CDR3 is TGTGCCAGCAGCGCCGGGACTTCGGATGAAAAACTGTTTTTT.

In this sample, this clone turned up once. V is TRBV19 and J is TRBJ2-5; 7 bases line up with TRBD1. CDR3 length: 17 amino acids. V lost 3 bases, J lost 5 bases, and 15 bases stayed unmatched. CDR1 and CDR2 (germline): LNHDA, SQIVND (reference sequence). CDR3 residues: CASSIPGTALPWETQYF. CDR3 in DNA: TGTGCCAGTAGTATTCCCGGGACAGCCCTTCCATGGGAGACCCAGTACTTC.

This clone appeared a few times. The chain couples TRBV2 to TRBJ2-7, with 8 nucleotides matching TRBD2. The CDR3 extends over 15 amino acids. Trimming at V came to 7 bases and at J to 2 bases, leaving 10 bases not matched to a gene. CDR1 is SNHLY and CDR2 is FYNNEI in the germline V gene. DNA for the CDR3: TGTGCCAGCACCCTTCTGACTAGCGTAACCTACGAGCAGTACTTC. Its translation: CASTLLTSVTYEQYF.

DNA for the CDR3: TGTGCCAGCAGCCAAGAAAGGGGTGCAGATACGCAGTATTTT. It codes for CASSQERGADTQYF. This chain connects TRBV3-1 (or the pseudogene TRBV3-2) to TRBJ2-3; tentative D call: TRBD1 (5 bases). The CDR3 contains 14 residues. Germline loops: CDR1 LGHDT, CDR2 YNNKEL (reference sequence). Trimming left V 0 bases short and J 4 bases short, with 8 bases between.

The V call is TRBV6-6, the J call TRBJ1-1; D might be TRBD1 (5 bases). Trimming took 4 bases from V and 7 from J, leaving 7 bases between them. The germline CDR1 and CDR2 sequences are MNHNY and SVGAGI (reference sequence). The CDR3 is made up of 11 amino acids. This CDR3 reads CASSSDSEAFF. Written as DNA, the CDR3 is TGTGCCAGCAGTTCCGACAGTGAAGCTTTCTTT.

The chain recombines TRBV6-2 or TRBV6-3 with TRBJ1-1; D may be TRBD1 (5 bases). The CDR3 extends over 16 amino acids. The germline V and J ends were trimmed by 6 bases and 1 base, with 18 bases remaining between them. CDR1 MNHEY and CDR2 SVGEGT come from the germline V gene. CDR3 bases: TGTGCCAGCAGCCACCACCCTGGGGCGACGAACACTGAAGCTTTCTTT. This codes for CASSHHPGATNTEAFF.

J is TRBJ1-1 and V is TRBV29-1; 10 nucleotides line up with TRBD1. Germline V gene lookup returns CDR1 SQVTM and CDR2 ANQGSEA. The CDR3 has 15 residues. With 6 bases clipped from V and 0 bases from J, the junction kept 7 bases outside the gene matches. DNA for the CDR3: TGCAGCGTCCGTGGACAGGGGGGGATGAACACTGAAGCTTTCTTT. Translation: CSVRGQGGMNTEAFF.

V usage is TRBV4-3 and J usage is TRBJ2-7, with D maybe TRBD2 (5 bases). The germline V and J ends were trimmed by 0 bases and 6 bases, with 9 bases remaining between them. This CDR3 has 13 amino acids. CDR1 and CDR2 (germline): LGHNA, YSLEER. The CDR3 loop is CASSQEYGVEQYF. The DNA for the CDR3 is TGCGCCAGCAGCCAAGAGTACGGGGTCGAGCAGTACTTC.

The V and J genes are TRBV11-2 and TRBJ2-2; 10 nucleotides align to TRBD2. J gave up 4 bases and V 5 bases, and 7 bases lay outside the gene matches. Germline CDR1 is SGHAT and CDR2 is FQNNGV. The CDR3 is 16 residues long. The CDR3 coding sequence is TGTGCCAGCAGCCTCAGGACTAGCGGTATCACCGGGGAGCTGTTTTTT. It yields the protein CASSLRTSGITGELFF.

The gene calls are TRBV6-4 and TRBJ2-3, with 8 bases aligning to TRBD1. V shed 5 bases and J 2 bases; nucleotides not matched to a gene: 6. CDR3 length: 15 residues. Germline assignment: CDR1 MRHNA and CDR2 SNTAGT. The CDR3 loop is CASSPRTGSTDTQYF. CDR3 nucleotide sequence: TGTGCCAGCAGTCCACGGACAGGGTCCACAGATACGCAGTATTTT.

This clone was picked up one time. The sample holds other DNA sequences that translate to the same CDR3. This chain connects TRBV7-2 to TRBJ2-7, with a weak D call TRBD2 (6 bases). Looked up from germline, CDR1 is SGHTA and CDR2 is FQGNSA. The CDR3 covers 14 residues. Trimming pared 1 base from V and 0 bases from J, leaving 7 bases between. The CDR3 region is CASSLVGSSYEQYF. The CDR3, as DNA: TGTGCCAGCAGCTTAGTCGGGAGCTCCTACGAGCAGTACTTC.

V is TRBV2 and J is TRBJ2-7; 10 bases line up with TRBD2. The length of the CDR3 is 15 residues. Trimming removed 6 bases from V and 0 bases from J; junction bases left unmatched: 5. Germline CDR1 and CDR2: SNHLY and FYNNEI. The DNA for the CDR3 is TGTGCCAGCAGGTCTTCTAGCGGGGGCTCCTACGAGCAGTACTTC. It encodes CASRSSSGGSYEQYF.

The rearrangement uses TRBV7-9 and TRBJ2-2; the match to TRBD1 covers 7 bases. The CDR3 runs to 15 residues. V lost 5 bases to trimming and J lost 3 bases; unmatched junction nucleotides: 6. Germline V gene sequence: CDR1 SEHNR, CDR2 FQNEAQ (reference sequence). CDR3 nucleotides: TGTGCCAGCAGCCCGGACAGGTTCGACACCGGGGAGCTGTTTTTT. This sequence encodes CASSPDRFDTGELFF.

V is TRBV5-5 and J is TRBJ2-5, with D possibly TRBD2 on 5 matching bases. The CDR3 runs 15 residues. V was shortened by 0 bases and J by 1 base, with 10 bases between the two germline ends. CDR1 SGHKS and CDR2 YYEKEE come from the germline V gene (reference sequence). The CDR3 protein is CASSLASGGQETQYF. DNA for the CDR3: TGTGCCAGCAGCTTGGCCAGCGGCGGCCAAGAGACCCAGTACTTC.

This clone was seen more than once but under ten times. The chain is built from TRBV6-5 and TRBJ1-2, with a weak D call TRBD1 (6 bases). Germline V gene lookup returns CDR1 MNHEY and CDR2 SVGAGI. CDR3 size: 14 residues. Trimming pared 2 bases from V and 6 bases from J, leaving 13 bases between. The CDR3 nucleotides read TGTGCCAGCAGTTACGCAACAGGGCTCGATGGCTACACCTTC. Translation gives CASSYATGLDGYTF.

The V call is TRBV6-5, the J call TRBJ2-2; 8 nucleotides agree with TRBD1. The ends lost 6 bases at V and 5 bases at J; junction bases unmatched: 8. Looked up from germline, CDR1 is MNHEY and CDR2 is SVGAGI. The CDR3 is 15 residues long. The CDR3 coding sequence is TGTGCCAGCAGGGCCGGGACAGGAAGGACCGGGGAGCTGTTTTTT. Protein sequence: CASRAGTGRTGELFF.

This sequence joins TRBV18 and TRBJ2-3, with D perhaps matching TRBD1 (7 bases). Deletions cut 5 bases from V and 6 bases from J, with 15 bases between. The CDR3 extends over 14 amino acids. Germline CDR1 reads KGHSH; CDR2 reads LQKENI. DNA for the CDR3: TGTGCCAGCTCAGGGCAGGGGGACTTGGATACGCAGTATTTT. It yields the protein CASSGQGDLDTQYF. Filled out from reference TRBV18 and TRBJ2-3, the complete variable domain reads NAGVMQNPRHLVRRRGQEARLRCSPMKGHSHVYWYRQLPEEGLKFMVYLQKENIIDESGMPKERFSAEFPKEGPSILRIQQVVRGDSAAYFCASSGQGDLDTQYFGPGTRLTVL.

The rearrangement joins TRBV11-2 to TRBJ1-2; 8 bases are shared with TRBD1. V shed 1 base, J shed 6 bases, and the junction held 4 bases outside the gene matches. The germline gives CDR1 SGHAT, CDR2 FQNNGV. The CDR3 runs 14 residues. The CDR3 DNA is TGTGCCAGCAGCTTAGGGGGACAGGTGGATGGCTACACCTTC. Translating it yields CASSLGGQVDGYTF.

The chain combines TRBV5-1 with TRBJ2-5; TRBD1 aligns across 8 bases. Germline CDR1 SGHRS, CDR2 YFSETQ. Unmatched junction bases numbered 10, after V lost 7 bases and J lost 5 bases. The CDR3 spans 14 residues. For the CDR3, the DNA is TGCGCCAGCTACAGACAGGGGCCCGGCGAGACCCAGTACTTC. It is translated as CASYRQGPGETQYF.

The chain combines TRBV29-1 with TRBJ2-6, with 9 positions matching TRBD2. V lost 5 bases to trimming and J lost 0 bases; unmatched junction nucleotides: 2. This CDR3 is 15 amino acids long. Per the germline V gene, CDR1 is SQVTM and CDR2 is ANQGSEA. DNA of the CDR3: TGCAGCGTTAGCGGGGGGATCTCTGGGGCCAACGTCCTGACTTTC. It codes for CSVSGGISGANVLTF.

This clone was seen just once. The chain combines TRBV30 with TRBJ1-3, with D possibly matching TRBD1 (5 bases). Germline CDR1 GTSNPN, CDR2 SVGIG (reference sequence). The length of the CDR3 is 14 residues. Written as DNA, the CDR3 is TGTCCCACCACGACCGGGGGCTCTGGAAACACCATATATTTT. Translating gives CPTTTGGSGNTIYF.

The chain combines TRBV5-1 with TRBJ1-1; a weak D match, TRBD1 (5 bases). The length of the CDR3 is 14 residues. Trimming removed 3 bases from V and 3 bases from J, with 12 bases in between. Germline CDR1 SGHRS, CDR2 YFSETQ. The CDR3, as DNA: TGCGCCAGCAGCTCGGGGGGATTAGACACTGAAGCTTTCTTT. This encodes CASSSGGLDTEAFF.

The sample holds a few counts of this clone. The chain uses TRBV6-2 or TRBV6-3 and TRBJ2-4; a possible D gene is TRBD1 (5 bases). Looked up from germline, CDR1 is MNHEY and CDR2 is SVGEGT. The V end was cut by 0 bases, the J end by 7 bases, with 19 bases between. CDR3 length: 17 residues. CDR3 in amino acids: CASSYSGGAQMENIQYF. The CDR3 DNA sequence: TGTGCCAGCAGTTACTCTGGTGGGGCGCAAATGGAGAACATTCAGTACTTC.

V and J are TRBV7-2 and TRBJ2-3; 10 positions agree with TRBD1. The CDR3 is made up of 15 amino acids. From germline, CDR1 is SGHTA and CDR2 FQGNSA. Unmatched junction bases numbered 5, after V lost 5 bases and J lost 3 bases. CDR3 DNA: TGTGCCAGCAGCACCCGACAGGGGGCGACAGATACGCAGTATTTT. It is translated as CASSTRQGATDTQYF.

The V call is TRBV6-2 or TRBV6-3, the J call TRBJ2-2, with D possibly matching TRBD2 (5 bases). Germline CDR1 reads MNHEY; CDR2 reads SVGEGT. The CDR3 loop spans 15 amino acids. Trimming pared 6 bases from V and 2 bases from J, leaving 13 bases between. The CDR3 bases are TGTGCCAGCAGCCATGAGGGCCCTAACACCGGGGAGCTGTTTTTT. Translated, it gives CASSHEGPNTGELFF.

In DNA form, the CDR3 reads TGTGCCAGCTCACCACAGGAGGGAAACACTGAAGCTTTCTTT. Its protein is CASSPQEGNTEAFF. This sequence joins TRBV18 and TRBJ1-1; no reliable D call. Germline V gene sequence: CDR1 KGHSH, CDR2 LQKENI. The CDR3 is 14 residues long. Between the trimmed V and J ends, which lost 1 base and 2 bases, there was a span of 8 bases.

This clone occurred once. The chain uses TRBV4-3 and TRBJ2-1; perhaps TRBD2 as D (5 bases). The CDR3 contains 15 residues. Trimming cost V 0 bases and J 10 bases, with 16 bases left between them. From germline, CDR1 is LGHNA and CDR2 YSLEER. CDR3 amino acids: CASSQEGGQREEQFF. CDR3 bases: TGCGCCAGCAGCCAAGAAGGTGGCCAACGGGAAGAGCAGTTCTTC.

V gene TRBV28 combines with J gene TRBJ1-2; D may be TRBD1 (5 bases). The germline V gene encodes CDR1 MDHEN and CDR2 SYDVKM. V was pared by 1 base and J by 1 base, with 10 bases between. The CDR3 spans 15 residues. The CDR3 coding sequence is TGTGCCAGCAGTTTATCCAGGGCGGTTAACTATGGCTACACCTTC. Encoded protein: CASSLSRAVNYGYTF.

The rearrangement joins TRBV29-1 to TRBJ1-2, with 7 nucleotides matching TRBD1. The V segment lost 4 bases and the J segment 2 bases; nucleotides outside the gene matches: 4. The CDR3 extends over 13 amino acids. CDR1 and CDR2 from the germline V gene are SQVTM and ANQGSEA. In nucleotides, the CDR3 is TGCAGCGTTGTCAAAGGGGGCAACTATGGCTACACCTTC. Translating it yields CSVVKGGNYGYTF.